This T cell receptor (beta chain) derives from a study of neurological immune-mediated disorders. Looked up from germline, CDR1 is SGHRS and CDR2 is YFSETQ. CDR3 length: 14 amino acids. Deletions cut 3 bases from V and 0 bases from J, with 9 bases between. Every sequencing run produced over 190 million TCR-beta sequences that came from 15-18 subjects. TCRdb fed the 5' RACE reads into MiXCR, producing one record per CDR3 protein. The profile covers 25,000 to 35,000 distinct CDR3 sequences, with about 15% appearing a single time and around 4.9% taken by the ten largest. Time point of the sample: technical triplicate 3. The sorted libraries were prepared using more than 850,000 CD4+ or CD8+ T cells that had themselves been sorted.

This clonotype was obtained from a female donor with HTLV-1-associated myelopathy (HAM/TSP). J is TRBJ2-5 and V is TRBV5-1; no reliable D call. The sample taken for sequencing was CD4+ T cells from blood. The CDR3 here is CASSSGADQETQYF. The CDR3 DNA reads TGCGCCAGCAGCTCAGGTGCGGACCAAGAGACCCAGTACTTC.